This T cell receptor (beta chain) was sequenced for a study of T cells after yellow fever vaccination. Study overall: SMART-Seq v4 Ultra Low Input prepared libraries from low-cell fractions.

CDR3 length: 16 residues. Germline V gene sequence: CDR1 SGHRS, CDR2 YFSETQ. The germline V and J ends were trimmed by 3 bases and 4 bases, with 16 bases remaining between them. This clonotype appeared many times. Its antigen is currently unknown. Study-wide results and caveats: Most clones from primary vaccination resurfaced after the booster (under 97% CD4, around 90% CD8).

Each CDR3 protein is one row after TCRdb ran MiXCR on the 5' RACE reads. The sample records around 340,000 distinct CDR3 sequences, 7.5% to 9% being singletons. This TCR was recovered from a man aged 18 to 35 who received the YFV17D yellow fever vaccine. The sequenced sample was PBMCs, obtained on the day of the first yellow fever vaccination. The chain joins TRBV5-1 to TRBJ2-2; D is perhaps TRBD2 (6 bases). CDR3 nucleotides: TGCGCCAGCAGCTCGGGCCCGGGAGAAGGCACCGGGGAGCTGTTTTTT. Residues: CASSSGPGEGTGELFF.